Listed here is a single T cell receptor beta chain. This entry comes from a study of T cell changes during pregnancy in multiple sclerosis. Here immunoSEQ multiplex PCR was the method, and the copy in TCRdb shows in-frame clones only, minus some. The sample consists of about 67,000 clones, 89% of them appearing once. The input for sequencing was peripheral blood, taken in the first trimester of pregnancy. The receptor's source is a female donor with multiple sclerosis, enrolled in a pregnancy study.

CDR3 region: CASSLQGTSGGNEQFF. As DNA, the CDR3 is TGTGCCAGCAGCTTACAGGGGACTAGCGGGGGCAATGAGCAGTTCTTC. The chain has TRBV7-9 and TRBJ2-1; 14 nucleotides match TRBD2. Per germline, CDR1 SEHNR and CDR2 FQNEAQ (reference sequence). The CDR3 extends over 16 amino acids. Losses at the gene ends were 2 bases for V and 6 bases for J; bases not matched to a gene: 3.